This T cell receptor beta chain was retrieved from a study of long-term antiretroviral therapy in people with HIV. The overall study: The 2015 recommendation for immediate ART came about a decade after the earliest samples.

The length of the CDR3 is 15 residues. V was trimmed by 6 bases and J by 4 bases, leaving 19 bases between them. CDR1 and CDR2 (germline): MNHEY, SMNVEV (reference sequence). Of note for this clone: The antigen remains undetermined.

Broader study findings: Despite increasing after ART, diversity remained lower than that of transplant donor controls.

Clinicians in the United States treated all participants with HIV. The assay, immunoSEQ v3.0, was run at survey level. TCRdb's table, derived via immunoSEQ multiplex PCR, lists solely in-frame clones and lacks some. The sample has 30,000 or so clones, about 93% seen once; the top ten hold around a tenth. This receptor was obtained from a man in his forties or fifties with HIV. This rearrangement joins TRBV27 to TRBJ2-7, with D possibly matching TRBD2 (6 bases). Source: unsorted PBMCs, taken 6.2 years after starting antiretroviral therapy. As DNA, the CDR3 is TGTGCCAGCAGGGGGAGGAGGGCGTCTCTGTACGAGCAGTACTTC. It specifies CASRGRRASLYEQYF.